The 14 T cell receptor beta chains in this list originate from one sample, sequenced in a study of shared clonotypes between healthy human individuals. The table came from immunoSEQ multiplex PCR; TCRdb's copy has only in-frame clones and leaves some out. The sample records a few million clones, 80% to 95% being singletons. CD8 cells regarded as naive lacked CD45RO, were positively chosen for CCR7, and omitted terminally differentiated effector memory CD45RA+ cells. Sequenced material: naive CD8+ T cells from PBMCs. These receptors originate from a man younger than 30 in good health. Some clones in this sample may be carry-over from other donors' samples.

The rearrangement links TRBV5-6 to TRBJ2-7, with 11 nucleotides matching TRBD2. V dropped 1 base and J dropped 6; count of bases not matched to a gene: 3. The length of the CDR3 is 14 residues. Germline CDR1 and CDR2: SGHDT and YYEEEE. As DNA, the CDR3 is TGTGCCAGCAGCTTGCTACTAGCGGGGGTCGAGCAGTACTTC. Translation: CASSLLLAGVEQYF.

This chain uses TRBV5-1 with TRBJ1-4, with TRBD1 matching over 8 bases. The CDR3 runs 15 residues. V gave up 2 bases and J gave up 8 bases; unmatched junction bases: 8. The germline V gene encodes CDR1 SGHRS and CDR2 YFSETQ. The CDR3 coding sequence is TGCGCCAGCAGCTTCGACCAGGGGGCAGGGGAAAAACTGTTTTTT. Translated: CASSFDQGAGEKLFF.

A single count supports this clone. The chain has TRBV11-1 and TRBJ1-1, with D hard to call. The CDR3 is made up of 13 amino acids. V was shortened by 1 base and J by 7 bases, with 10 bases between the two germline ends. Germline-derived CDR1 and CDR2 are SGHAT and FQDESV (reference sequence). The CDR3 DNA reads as TGTGCCAGCAGCTTAGGGGAGAGCATTGAAGCTTTCTTT. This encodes CASSLGESIEAFF.

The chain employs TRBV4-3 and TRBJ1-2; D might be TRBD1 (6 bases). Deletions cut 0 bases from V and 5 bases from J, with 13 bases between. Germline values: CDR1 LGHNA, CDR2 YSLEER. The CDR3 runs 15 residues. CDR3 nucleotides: TGCGCCAGCAGCCAAGATCCAGGGGAGTATTATGGCTACACCTTC. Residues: CASSQDPGEYYGYTF.

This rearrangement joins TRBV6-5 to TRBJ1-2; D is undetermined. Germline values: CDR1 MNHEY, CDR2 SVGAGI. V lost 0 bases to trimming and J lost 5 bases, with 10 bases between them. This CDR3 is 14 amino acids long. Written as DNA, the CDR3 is TGTGCCAGCAGTTACTCAAACGGACTTTATGGCTACACCTTC. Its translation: CASSYSNGLYGYTF.

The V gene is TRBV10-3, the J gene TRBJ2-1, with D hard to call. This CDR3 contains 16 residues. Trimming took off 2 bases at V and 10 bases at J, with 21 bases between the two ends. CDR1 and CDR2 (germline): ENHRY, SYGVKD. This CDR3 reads CAISEAGTEDDVEQFF. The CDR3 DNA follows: TGTGCCATCAGTGAGGCAGGAACAGAGGACGACGTGGAGCAGTTCTTC.

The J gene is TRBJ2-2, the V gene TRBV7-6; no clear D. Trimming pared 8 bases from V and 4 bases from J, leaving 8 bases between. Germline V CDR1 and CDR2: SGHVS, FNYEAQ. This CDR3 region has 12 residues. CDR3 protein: CASLESTGELFF. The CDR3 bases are TGTGCCAGCCTGGAGAGCACCGGGGAGCTGTTTTTT.

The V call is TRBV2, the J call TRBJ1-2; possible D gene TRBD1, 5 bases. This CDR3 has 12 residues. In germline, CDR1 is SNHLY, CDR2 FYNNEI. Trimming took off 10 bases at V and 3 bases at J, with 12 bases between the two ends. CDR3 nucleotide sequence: TGTGCCACCCCTCGGGGGTACTATGGCTACACCTTC. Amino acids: CATPRGYYGYTF. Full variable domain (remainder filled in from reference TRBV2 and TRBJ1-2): EPEVTQTPSHQVTQMGQEVILRCVPISNHLYFYWYRQILGQKVEFLVSFYNNEISEKSEIFDDQFSVERPDGSNFTLKIRSTKLEDSAMYFCATPRGYYGYTFGSGTRLTVV.

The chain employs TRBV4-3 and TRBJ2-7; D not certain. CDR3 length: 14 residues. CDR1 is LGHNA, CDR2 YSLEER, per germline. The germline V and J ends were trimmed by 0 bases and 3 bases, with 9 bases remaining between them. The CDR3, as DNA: TGCGCCAGCAGCCAAGATCGGGCAGACTACGAGCAGTACTTC. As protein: CASSQDRADYEQYF.

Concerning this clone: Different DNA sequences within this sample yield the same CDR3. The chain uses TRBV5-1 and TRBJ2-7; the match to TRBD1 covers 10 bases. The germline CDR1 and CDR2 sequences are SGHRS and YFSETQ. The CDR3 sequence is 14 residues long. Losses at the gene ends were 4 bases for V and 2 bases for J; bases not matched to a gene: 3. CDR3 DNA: TGCGCCAGCAGCCCAGGACAGGGGGCCTACGAGCAGTACTTC. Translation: CASSPGQGAYEQYF.

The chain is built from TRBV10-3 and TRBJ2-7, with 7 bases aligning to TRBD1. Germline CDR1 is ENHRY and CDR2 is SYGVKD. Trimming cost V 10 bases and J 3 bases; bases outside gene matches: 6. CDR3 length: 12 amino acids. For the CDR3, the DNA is TGTGCCACCGTGGACAGGAACTACGAGCAGTACTTC. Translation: CATVDRNYEQYF.

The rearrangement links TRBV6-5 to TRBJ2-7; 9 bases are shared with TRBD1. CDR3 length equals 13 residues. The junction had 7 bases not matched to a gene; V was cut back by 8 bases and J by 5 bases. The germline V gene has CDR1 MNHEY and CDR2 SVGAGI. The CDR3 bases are TGTGCCAGCCGAGGGGACAGGGTTCACGAGCAGTACTTC. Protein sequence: CASRGDRVHEQYF.

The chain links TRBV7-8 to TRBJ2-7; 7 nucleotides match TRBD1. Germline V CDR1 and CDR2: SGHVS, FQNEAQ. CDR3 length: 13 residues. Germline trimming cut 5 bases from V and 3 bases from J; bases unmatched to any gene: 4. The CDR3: CASSVDRDYEQYF. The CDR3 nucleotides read TGTGCCAGCAGCGTAGACAGGGACTACGAGCAGTACTTC.

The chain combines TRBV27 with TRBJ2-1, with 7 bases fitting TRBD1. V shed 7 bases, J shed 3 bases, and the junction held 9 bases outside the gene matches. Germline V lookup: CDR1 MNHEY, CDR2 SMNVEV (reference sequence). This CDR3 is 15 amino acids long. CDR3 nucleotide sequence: TGTGCCAGCACGACCGGGACAGCGAGCTACAATGAGCAGTTCTTC. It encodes CASTTGTASYNEQFF.